What follows is one T cell receptor (beta chain) and its context. Its antigen remains unknown. The CDR3 spans 14 residues. V dropped 5 bases and J dropped 3; count of bases not matched to a gene: 6. Germline V CDR1 and CDR2: MNHNY, SVGAGI (reference sequence). The data belong to a study of regulatory and conventional T cells in RAG deficiency. Study-wide results and caveats: Omenn CD25-high CD127-low cells may be activated cells, not true Tregs. Compared with controls, unique Treg TCR beta sequences dropped around 100-fold in Omenn syndrome and CID/AS.

This table comes from immunoSEQ multiplex PCR, and its TCRdb copy is limited to in-frame clones, with some not included. The table shows some 30,000 clones, with 90% occurring only once. This sample was also put to use in a study of regulatory T cells. Per that study: Primers: 52 TRBV forward and 13 TRBJ reverse. Regulatory T cells showed the strongest V-J pair restriction and V/J gene skewing among patient repertoires.

The specimen was CD8+ T cells sorted from blood. The gene calls are TRBV6-6 and TRBJ1-1; 7 nucleotides match TRBD1. The clonotype was recovered from a human donor in good health. The CDR3 DNA follows: TGTGCCAGCAGTGGACGTAGGGGGCACACTGAAGCTTTCTTT. This gives the protein CASSGRRGHTEAFF.